Listed below are T cell receptor beta chains from one sample, sequenced in a study of T cell responses to AZD1222 COVID-19 vaccine. Profiled with immunoSEQ multiplex PCR; TCRdb holds only in-frame clones, not every one. Of 100,000 to 150,000 clones detected, approximately 89% appear once; the ten largest clones hold around 6%. The sequencing here drew on peripheral blood, taken on day 0 of AZD1222 vaccination. These receptors were collected from an adult in good health. The CDR3 runs from the conserved cysteine through the conserved F or W. A D gene is named only where the DNA matches it firmly. Some rows mark clone size as missing; the rest say once, few, many or name a class of expanded clone.

TRBJ1-6,NA,TRBV6-1,NA,16,CASSEDRSSYNSPLHF,TGTGCCAGCAGTGAAGATCGGAGCTCCTATAATTCACCCCTCCACTTT
TRBJ2-7,NA,TRBV7-2,NA,12,CASSPGHYEQYF,TGTGCCAGCAGCCCCGGCCACTACGAGCAGTACTTC
TRBJ1-1,NA,TRBV7-2,NA,13,CASSLTGNTEAFF,TGTGCCAGCAGCTTAACAGGGAACACTGAAGCTTTCTTT
TRBJ1-1,TRBD1,TRBV19,NA,13,CASREGAWAEAFF,TGTGCCAGTAGGGAGGGGGCCTGGGCTGAAGCTTTCTTT
TRBJ1-2,NA,TRBV5-6,NA,15,CASSPGDAPIGGYTF,TGTGCCAGCAGCCCGGGGGATGCCCCCATCGGTGGCTACACCTTC
TRBJ1-1,NA,TRBV5-5,NA,12,CASSFYPGQAFF,TGTGCCAGCAGCTTCTACCCCGGCCAAGCTTTCTTT
TRBJ1-5,TRBD1,TRBV7-8,NA,19,CASSDLGTGGGYSNQPQHF,TGTGCCAGCAGCGACCTCGGGACAGGGGGCGGGTATAGCAATCAGCCCCAGCATTTT
TRBJ2-3,NA,TRBV7-9,once,11,CASSLADTQYF,TGTGCCAGCAGTCTCGCAGATACGCAGTATTTT
TRBJ1-1,NA,TRBV12-3/TRBV12-4,NA,12,CASSRDQEEAFF,TGTGCCAGCAGCCGCGACCAGGAGGAAGCTTTCTTT
TRBJ1-5,NA,TRBV19,NA,14,CASSIDARYQPQHF,TGTGCCAGTAGTATAGATGCACGGTATCAGCCCCAGCATTTT
TRBJ1-2,TRBD1,TRBV11-1,NA,15,CASSPQSGTGYGYTF,TGTGCCAGCAGCCCCCAGTCGGGGACAGGGTACGGCTACACCTTC
TRBJ2-5,TRBD2,TRBV18,NA,17,CASSPTSGRAQDETQYF,TGTGCCAGCTCACCTACTAGCGGGAGGGCCCAGGATGAGACCCAGTACTTC
TRBJ2-7,TRBD2,TRBV27,NA,15,CASSSLSSGRREQYF,TGTGCCAGCAGTTCCCTCTCTAGCGGGAGACGCGAGCAGTACTTC
TRBJ1-2,TRBD1,TRBV20-1,NA,14,CSASAGTDVYGYTF,TGCAGTGCTAGTGCCGGGACAGACGTCTATGGCTACACCTTC
TRBJ2-5,NA,TRBV7-2,NA,17,CASSLGFRAQSQETQYF,TGTGCCAGCAGCTTAGGATTTCGGGCGCAGTCCCAAGAGACCCAGTACTTC
TRBJ2-5,TRBD1,TRBV7-9,NA,15,CASSKGTAYQETQYF,TGTGCCAGCAGCAAAGGGACAGCGTACCAAGAGACCCAGTACTTC
TRBJ1-6,TRBD1,TRBV18,few,14,CASSPTTGNSPLHF,TGTGCCAGCTCACCGACGACAGGGAACTCACCCCTCCACTTT
TRBJ2-7,TRBD1,TRBV28,NA,13,CASSRTGPYEQYF,TGTGCCAGCTCTAGGACAGGGCCGTACGAGCAGTACTTC